These T cell receptor beta chains were read from a single sample in a study of shared clonotypes between healthy human individuals. Clones were read by immunoSEQ multiplex PCR, and TCRdb kept only the in-frame ones, dropping some. The sample carries some 2 million clones, roughly 94% recorded once. Sequenced material: naive CD8+ T cells sorted from blood. Receptor source: a man younger than 35 in good health. CDR3s include the opening cysteine and the closing phenylalanine or tryptophan. D genes are given only for firm matches. Clone size is stated in some rows and not others, as once, few, many or a class when expanded.

j_gene | d_gene | abundance | v_gene | CDR3nt | CDR3aa
TRBJ2-2 | . | . | TRBV4-1 | TGCGCCAGCAGCCAAGAACAGGATACGGACACCGGGGAGCTGTTTTTT | CASSQEQDTDTGELFF
TRBJ1-1 | . | . | TRBV19 | TGTGCCAGTAGTATTTTTGGAGAAAATGAAGCTTTCTTT | CASSIFGENEAFF
TRBJ1-1 | . | once | TRBV5-1 | TGCGCCAGCAGCTTGGGGTTTGAGGGGAACACTGAAGCTTTCTTT | CASSLGFEGNTEAFF
TRBJ1-1 | . | . | TRBV9 | TGTGCCAGACAGGATGACACTGAAGCTTTCTTT | CARQDDTEAFF
TRBJ1-6 | . | once | TRBV5-6 | TGTGCCAGCAGCTTGGGGCTGGGGGGGGGTTCACCCCTCCACTTT | CASSLGLGGGSPLHF
TRBJ1-1 | TRBD1 | . | TRBV29-1 | TGCAGCGACCAGGGGGGAACTGAAGCTTTCTTT | CSDQGGTEAFF
TRBJ2-7 | . | once | TRBV27 | TGTGCCAGCAGTTTATTGGGGGGGCGCATTGGCGAGCAGTACTTC | CASSLLGGRIGEQYF
TRBJ2-5 | . | . | TRBV6-1 | TGTGCCAGCAGTGAATCCCCTAGTGGGCTCGGAGAGACCCAGTACTTC | CASSESPSGLGETQYF
TRBJ2-2 | . | . | TRBV9 | TGTGCCAGCAGCGAACCCGTCGAGGGGGGCACCGGGGAGCTGTTTTTT | CASSEPVEGGTGELFF
TRBJ2-1 | TRBD2 | once | TRBV14 | TGTGCCAGCAGCCGCGGGGCTAGCGGGGGGGAAGAGCAGTTCTTC | CASSRGASGGEEQFF
TRBJ2-7 | . | once | TRBV28 | TGTGCCAGCCAGAAGACAGCTATGACCTACGAGCAGTACTTC | CASQKTAMTYEQYF
TRBJ1-1 | TRBD1 | once | TRBV7-9 | TGTGCCAGCAGCCCAGCACAGGGGGCGAACACTGAAGCTTTCTTT | CASSPAQGANTEAFF
TRBJ2-7 | TRBD1 | . | TRBV4-1 | TGCGCCAGCGGCGACAGGGCAGAGCCGCAGTACTTC | CASGDRAEPQYF
TRBJ2-7 | . | . | TRBV6-1 | TGTGCCAGCAGTGGCCGGTTGACTTACGAGCAGTACTTC | CASSGRLTYEQYF
TRBJ2-3 | TRBD2 | . | TRBV13 | TGTGCCAGCAGCATGCTAGCGGGGGCCCGTCTAGATACGCAGTATTTT | CASSMLAGARLDTQYF
TRBJ1-1 | . | . | TRBV5-1 | TGCGCCAGCAGCTTGGCGGGGTCTGAAGCTTTCTTT | CASSLAGSEAFF
TRBJ2-1 | . | . | TRBV27 | TGTGCCAGCAGTTTGGAAAGACTATCGGAGAGGGCCTACAATGAGCAGTTCTTC | CASSLERLSERAYNEQFF
TRBJ2-2 | TRBD2 | . | TRBV6-5 | TGTGCCAGCAGTTCACTAGCGGGGGCAAACACCGGGGAGCTGTTTTTT | CASSSLAGANTGELFF
TRBJ2-7 | . | . | TRBV4-1 | TGCGCCAGCAGCCAAGTGGACAGCCCCACCTACGAGCAGTACTTC | CASSQVDSPTYEQYF
TRBJ2-7 | TRBD2 | . | TRBV6-4 | TGTGCCCTGGCGGCTTTAGCGGGGAGCTCCTACGAGCAGTACTTC | CALAALAGSSYEQYF
TRBJ1-4 | . | . | TRBV28 | TGTGCCAGCAGTTTCCCTCGGGGGTGGGGGGAGCCTGAAAAACTGTTTTTT | CASSFPRGWGEPEKLFF
TRBJ2-7 | . | once | TRBV10-3 | TGTGCCATCAGTGACTCCGGGACATACTACGAGCAGTACTTC | CAISDSGTYYEQYF
TRBJ2-7 | TRBD1 | . | TRBV19 | TGTGCCAGTAGAGACCGGGACAGTGGGTACGAGCAGTACTTC | CASRDRDSGYEQYF
TRBJ1-6 | . | . | TRBV7-2 | TGTGCCAGCAGCTTAGGAGCAAGAGGATCCTATAATTCACCCCTCCACTTT | CASSLGARGSYNSPLHF
TRBJ2-1 | . | . | TRBV4-3 | TGCGCCAGCAGCCGTTTGGGGGAGGACGGAGGGTACAATGAGCAGTTCTTC | CASSRLGEDGGYNEQFF
TRBJ2-1 | . | . | TRBV9 | TGTGCCAGCAGCGGCCGGCGAGGCCGGGATGAGCAGTTCTTC | CASSGRRGRDEQFF
TRBJ2-5 | TRBD2 | once | TRBV6-1 | TGTGCCAGCAGTGAGCTAGCGGGAGGTACTAAAGAGACCCAGTACTTC | CASSELAGGTKETQYF
TRBJ2-1 | . | . | TRBV9 | TGTGCCAGCAGCGTAGCGTCAGGGAATGAGCAGTTCTTC | CASSVASGNEQFF
TRBJ2-1 | TRBD2 | once | TRBV27 | TGTGCCAGCAGTCAATCTAGCGGGGGGCCATTTTACAATGAGCAGTTCTTC | CASSQSSGGPFYNEQFF
TRBJ2-7 | . | . | TRBV4-1 | TGCGCCAGCAGCCAAGCTTCGTGGGGTCTCTCCTACGAGCAGTACTTC | CASSQASWGLSYEQYF
TRBJ2-7 | . | . | TRBV13 | TGTGCCAGCAGCTTAGCAGGGGACTACGAGCAGTACTTC | CASSLAGDYEQYF
TRBJ2-7 | . | . | TRBV11-2 | TGTGCCAGCAGCTGGGGGCTAGCGGATGTCTACGAGCAGTACTTC | CASSWGLADVYEQYF
TRBJ1-6 | . | . | TRBV4-1 | TGCGCCAGCAGCGCCTGGGGAGATTCACCCCTCCACTTT | CASSAWGDSPLHF
TRBJ2-3 | TRBD1 | . | TRBV7-9 | TGTGCCAGCAGCCCGCCGGGACAGAGCACAGATACGCAGTATTTT | CASSPPGQSTDTQYF
TRBJ2-1 | TRBD2 | . | TRBV19 | TGTGCCAGTAGTTTACTAGCGGGAGTCGGGAATGAGCAGTTCTTC | CASSLLAGVGNEQFF
TRBJ2-7 | . | . | TRBV27 | TGTGCCAGCAGTTTCGGGCGCACCTACGAGCAGTACTTC | CASSFGRTYEQYF
TRBJ2-7 | . | once | TRBV7-9 | TGTGCCAGCAGCTTAGGGCCCCAGGGAGATAACTACGAGCAGTACTTC | CASSLGPQGDNYEQYF
TRBJ2-7 | TRBD2 | . | TRBV27 | TGTGCCAGCAGCCTAGCGGGAGCCCTCTACGAGCAGTACTTC | CASSLAGALYEQYF
TRBJ2-5 | TRBD2 | . | TRBV6-5 | TGTGCCAGCAGTTACGCAAAAACTAGCGGCCAAGAGACCCAGTACTTC | CASSYAKTSGQETQYF
TRBJ2-3 | . | . | TRBV29-1 | TGCAGCGTTGAACCCGGGAGCCCAGATACGCAGTATTTT | CSVEPGSPDTQYF
TRBJ2-3 | . | . | TRBV4-1 | TGCGCCAGCAGCCAACACAGAAACACAGATACGCAGTATTTT | CASSQHRNTDTQYF
TRBJ1-2 | . | once | TRBV5-4 | TGTGCCAGCAGCCCGTCCACCAACTATGGCTACACCTTC | CASSPSTNYGYTF
TRBJ2-2 | TRBD1 | . | TRBV7-9 | TGTGCCAGCAGCTCCCCGGAAAGACAGGGGGCTTCGTACACCGGGGAGCTGTTTTTT | CASSSPERQGASYTGELFF
TRBJ1-2 | . | . | TRBV12-5 | TGTGCTAGTGGTTTGCAAACGAGCTATGGCTACACCTTC | CASGLQTSYGYTF
TRBJ2-2 | . | . | TRBV5-6 | TGTGCCAGCAGCTTGGCGATCTCCACCGGGGAGCTGTTTTTT | CASSLAISTGELFF
TRBJ1-4 | TRBD1 | . | TRBV7-9 | TGTGCCAGCAGCATTAGGGCAGCCGGGACAGGGGATGAAAAACTGTTTTTT | CASSIRAAGTGDEKLFF
TRBJ2-7 | . | . | TRBV4-3 | TGCGCCAGCAGCCAAGATAGGGGTTGGCACGAGCAGTACTTC | CASSQDRGWHEQYF
TRBJ1-3 | . | . | TRBV6-1 | TGTGCCAGCAGTGCGTCGAAGGGGTCCTCTGGAAACACCATATATTTT | CASSASKGSSGNTIYF
TRBJ1-4 | . | . | TRBV15 | TGTGCCACCAGCAGAGCGTCTCGGGAAAAACTGTTTTTT | CATSRASREKLFF
TRBJ1-2 | . | . | TRBV6-1 | TGTGCCAGCAGTGAAGAACAGGGTTGGATCTATGGCTACACCTTC | CASSEEQGWIYGYTF
TRBJ2-1 | . | . | TRBV6-1 | TGTGCCAGCAGTGAAGGAGGGCCACACAGCTCCTACAATGAGCAGTTCTTC | CASSEGGPHSSYNEQFF
TRBJ2-7 | TRBD2 | . | TRBV11-2 | TGTGCCAGCACCGCCCGGGGGGAGTTGTACGAGCAGTACTTC | CASTARGELYEQYF
TRBJ2-7 | TRBD2 | . | TRBV18 | TGTGCCAGCTCACCACCCCCCGGGGCGGGAGGGGGTGAGCAGTACTTC | CASSPPPGAGGGEQYF
TRBJ2-3 | . | . | TRBV5-6 | TGTGCCAGCATCTCGGGGTGGGGCGTCGATACGCAGTATTTT | CASISGWGVDTQYF
TRBJ1-4 | . | . | TRBV4-1 | TGCGCCAGCAGCCGCGGAGTTTCTAATGAAAAACTGTTTTTT | CASSRGVSNEKLFF
TRBJ2-1 | TRBD1 | . | TRBV7-9 | TGTGCCAGCAGCCCGGGGACAGGGGGCGTTTACAATGAGCAGTTCTTC | CASSPGTGGVYNEQFF